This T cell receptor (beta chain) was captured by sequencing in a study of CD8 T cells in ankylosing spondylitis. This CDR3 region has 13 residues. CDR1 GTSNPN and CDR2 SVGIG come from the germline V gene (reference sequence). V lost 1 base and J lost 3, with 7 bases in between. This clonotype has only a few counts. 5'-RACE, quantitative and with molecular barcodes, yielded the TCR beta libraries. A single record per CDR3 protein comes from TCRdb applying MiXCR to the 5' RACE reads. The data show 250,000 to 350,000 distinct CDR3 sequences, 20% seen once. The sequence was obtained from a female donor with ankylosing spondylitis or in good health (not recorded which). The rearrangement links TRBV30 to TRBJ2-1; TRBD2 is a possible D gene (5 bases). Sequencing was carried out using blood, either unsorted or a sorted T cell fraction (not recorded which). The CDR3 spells CAWSGGLYNEQFF. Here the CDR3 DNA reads TGTGCCTGGAGTGGCGGACTCTACAATGAGCAGTTCTTC. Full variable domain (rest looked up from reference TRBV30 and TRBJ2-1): SQTIHQWPATLVQPVGSPLSLECTVEGTSNPNLYWYRQAAGRGLQLLFYSVGIGQISSEVPQNLSASRPQDRQFILSSKKLLLSDSGFYLCAWSGGLYNEQFFGPGTRLTVL.